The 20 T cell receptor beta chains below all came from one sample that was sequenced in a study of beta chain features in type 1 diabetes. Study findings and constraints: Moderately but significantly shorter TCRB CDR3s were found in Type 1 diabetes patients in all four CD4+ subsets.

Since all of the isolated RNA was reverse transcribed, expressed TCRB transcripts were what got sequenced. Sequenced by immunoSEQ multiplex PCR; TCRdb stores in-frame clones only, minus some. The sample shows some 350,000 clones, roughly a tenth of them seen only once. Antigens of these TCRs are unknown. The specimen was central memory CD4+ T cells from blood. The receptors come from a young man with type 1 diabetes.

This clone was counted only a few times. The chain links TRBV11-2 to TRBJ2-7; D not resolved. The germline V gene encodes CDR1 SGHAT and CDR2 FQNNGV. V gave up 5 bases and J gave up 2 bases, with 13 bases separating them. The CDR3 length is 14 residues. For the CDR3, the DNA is TGTGCCAGCAGCCCACGGACCCTAACCTACGAGCAGTACTTC. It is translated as CASSPRTLTYEQYF.

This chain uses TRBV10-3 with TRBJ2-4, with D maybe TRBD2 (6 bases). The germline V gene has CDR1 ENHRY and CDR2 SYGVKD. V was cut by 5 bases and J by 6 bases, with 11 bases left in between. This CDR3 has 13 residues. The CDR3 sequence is CAISTGEGNIQYF. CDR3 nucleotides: TGTGCCATCAGTACGGGAGAGGGAAACATTCAGTACTTC.

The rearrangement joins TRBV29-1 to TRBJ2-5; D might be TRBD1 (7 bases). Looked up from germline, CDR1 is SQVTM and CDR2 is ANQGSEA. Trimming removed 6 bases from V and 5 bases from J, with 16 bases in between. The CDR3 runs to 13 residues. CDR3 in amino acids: CSVAGQLGETQYF. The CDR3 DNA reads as TGCAGCGTCGCGGGACAGTTAGGGGAGACCCAGTACTTC.

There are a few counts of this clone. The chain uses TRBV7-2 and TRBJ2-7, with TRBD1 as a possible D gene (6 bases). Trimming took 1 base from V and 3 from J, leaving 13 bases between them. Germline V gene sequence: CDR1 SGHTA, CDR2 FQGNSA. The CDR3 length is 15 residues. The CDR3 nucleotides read TGTGCCAGCAGCTTAGAAACAGGGTATTTCTACGAGCAGTACTTC. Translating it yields CASSLETGYFYEQYF. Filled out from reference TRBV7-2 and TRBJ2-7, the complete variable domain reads GAGVSQSPSNKVTEKGKDVELRCDPISGHTALYWYRQSLGQGLEFLIYFQGNSAPDKSGLPSDRFSAERTGGSVSTLTIQRTQQEDSAVYLCASSLETGYFYEQYFGPGTRLTVT.

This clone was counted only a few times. DNA of the CDR3: TGTGCCAGCAGCCCCGACAGGTCCCTAGCCAAAAACATTCAGTACTTC. Translation gives CASSPDRSLAKNIQYF. The rearrangement joins TRBV7-3 to TRBJ2-4; D is possibly TRBD1 (6 bases). V was shortened by 5 bases and J by 0 bases, with 14 bases between the two germline ends. CDR1 and CDR2 (germline): SGHTA, FQGTGA. CDR3 size: 16 residues.

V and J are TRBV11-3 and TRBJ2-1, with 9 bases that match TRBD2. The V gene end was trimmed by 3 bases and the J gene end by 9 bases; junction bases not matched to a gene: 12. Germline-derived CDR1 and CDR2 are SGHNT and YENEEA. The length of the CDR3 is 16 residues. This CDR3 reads CASSLDRSGSNGEQFF. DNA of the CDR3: TGTGCCAGCAGCTTGGATCGTAGCGGGAGCAATGGTGAGCAGTTCTTC.

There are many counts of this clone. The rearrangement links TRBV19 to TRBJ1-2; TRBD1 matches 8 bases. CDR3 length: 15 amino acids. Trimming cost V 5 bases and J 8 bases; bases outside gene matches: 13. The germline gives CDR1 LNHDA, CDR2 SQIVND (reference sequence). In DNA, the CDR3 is TGTGCCAGTAGTGGACGGACAGGGTACATCTACGGCTACACCTTC. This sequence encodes CASSGRTGYIYGYTF.

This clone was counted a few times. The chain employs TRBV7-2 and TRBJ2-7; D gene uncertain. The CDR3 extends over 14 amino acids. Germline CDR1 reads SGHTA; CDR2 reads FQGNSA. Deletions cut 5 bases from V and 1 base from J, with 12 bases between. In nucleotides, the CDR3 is TGTGCCAGCAGCGGAGCACAGCGATCCTACGAGCAGTACTTC. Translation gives CASSGAQRSYEQYF.

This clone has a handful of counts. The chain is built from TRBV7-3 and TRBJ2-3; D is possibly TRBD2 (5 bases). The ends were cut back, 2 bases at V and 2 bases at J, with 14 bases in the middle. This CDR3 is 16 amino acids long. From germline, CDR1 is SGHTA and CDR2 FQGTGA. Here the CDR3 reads CASSLGGTGNTDTQYF. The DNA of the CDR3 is TGTGCCAGCAGCTTAGGCGGTACGGGGAACACAGATACGCAGTATTTT.

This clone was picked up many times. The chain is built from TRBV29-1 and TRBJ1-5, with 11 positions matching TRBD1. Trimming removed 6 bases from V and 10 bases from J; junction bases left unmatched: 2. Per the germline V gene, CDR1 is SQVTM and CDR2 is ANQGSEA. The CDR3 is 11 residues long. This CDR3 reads CSVGTGGPQHF. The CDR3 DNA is TGCAGCGTCGGGACAGGGGGTCCCCAGCATTTT. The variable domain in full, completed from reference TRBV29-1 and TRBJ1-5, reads SAVISQKPSRDICQRGTSLTIQCQVDSQVTMMFWYRQQPGQSLTLIATANQGSEATYESGFVIDKFPISRPNLTFSTLTVSNMSPEDSSIYLCSVGTGGPQHFGDGTRLSIL.

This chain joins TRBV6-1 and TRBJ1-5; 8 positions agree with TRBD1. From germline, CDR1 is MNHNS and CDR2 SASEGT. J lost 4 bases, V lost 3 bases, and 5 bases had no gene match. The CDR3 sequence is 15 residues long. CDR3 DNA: TGTGCCAGCAGTGATCTCCAGGGGGCGAATCAGCCCCAGCATTTT. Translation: CASSDLQGANQPQHF.

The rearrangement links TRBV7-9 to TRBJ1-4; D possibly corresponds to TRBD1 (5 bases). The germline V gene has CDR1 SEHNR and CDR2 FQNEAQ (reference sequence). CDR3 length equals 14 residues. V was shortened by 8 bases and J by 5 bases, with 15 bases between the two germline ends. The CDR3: CASHPGRTNEKLFF. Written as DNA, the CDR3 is TGTGCCAGCCACCCGGGGCGGACGAATGAAAAACTGTTTTTT.

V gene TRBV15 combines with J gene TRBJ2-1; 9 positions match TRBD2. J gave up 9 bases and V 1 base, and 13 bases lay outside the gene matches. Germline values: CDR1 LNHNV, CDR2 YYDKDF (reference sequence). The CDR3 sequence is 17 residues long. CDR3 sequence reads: CATSRAPPASGTAEQFF. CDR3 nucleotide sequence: TGTGCCACCAGCAGAGCACCCCCTGCTAGCGGGACAGCTGAGCAGTTCTTC.

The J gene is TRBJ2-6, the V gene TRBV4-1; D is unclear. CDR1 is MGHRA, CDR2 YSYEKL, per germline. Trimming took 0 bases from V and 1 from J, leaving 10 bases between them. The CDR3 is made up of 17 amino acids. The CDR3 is CASSQEWQHSGANVLTF. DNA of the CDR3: TGCGCCAGCAGCCAAGAGTGGCAGCATTCTGGGGCCAACGTCCTGACTTTC.

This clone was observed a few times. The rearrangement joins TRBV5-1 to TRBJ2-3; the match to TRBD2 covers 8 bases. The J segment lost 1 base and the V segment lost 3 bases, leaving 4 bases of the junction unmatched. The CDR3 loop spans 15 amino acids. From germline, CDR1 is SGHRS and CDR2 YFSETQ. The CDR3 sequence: CASSSSTSGTDTQYF. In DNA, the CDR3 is TGCGCCAGCAGCTCCTCGACTAGCGGCACAGATACGCAGTATTTT.

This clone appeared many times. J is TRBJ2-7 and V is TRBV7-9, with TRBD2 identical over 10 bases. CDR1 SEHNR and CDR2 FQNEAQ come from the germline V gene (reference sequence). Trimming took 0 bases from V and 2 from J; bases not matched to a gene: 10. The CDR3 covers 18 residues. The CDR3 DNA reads TGTGCCAGCAGCTTAGCAGAGGGCAGCGGGAGGGCCGCCTACGAGCAGTACTTC. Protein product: CASSLAEGSGRAAYEQYF.

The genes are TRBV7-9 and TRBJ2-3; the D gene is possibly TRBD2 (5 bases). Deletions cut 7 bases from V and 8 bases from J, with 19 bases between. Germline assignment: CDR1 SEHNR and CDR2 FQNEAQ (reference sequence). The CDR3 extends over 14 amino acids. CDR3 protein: CASTGVSPVVTQYF. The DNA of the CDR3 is TGTGCCAGCACCGGGGTGAGTCCCGTGGTTACGCAGTATTTT.

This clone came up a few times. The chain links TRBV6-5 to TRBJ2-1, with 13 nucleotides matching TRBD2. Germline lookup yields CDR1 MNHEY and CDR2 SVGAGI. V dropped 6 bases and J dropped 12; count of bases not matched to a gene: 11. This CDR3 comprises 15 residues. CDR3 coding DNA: TGTGCCAGCAGGGTGGGCGGACTAGCGGGAGATGGGCAGTTCTTC. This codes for CASRVGGLAGDGQFF.

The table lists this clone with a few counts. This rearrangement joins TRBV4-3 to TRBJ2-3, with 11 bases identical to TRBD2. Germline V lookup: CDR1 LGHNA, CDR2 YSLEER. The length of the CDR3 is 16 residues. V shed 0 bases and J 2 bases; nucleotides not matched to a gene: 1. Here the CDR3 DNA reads TGCGCCAGCAGCCAAGAACTAGCGGGGGTCACAGATACGCAGTATTTT. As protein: CASSQELAGVTDTQYF.

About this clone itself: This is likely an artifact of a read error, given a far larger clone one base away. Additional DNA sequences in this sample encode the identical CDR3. CDR3 residues: CASSRDRETQYF. The CDR3 region has the DNA TGTGCCAGCAGCCGGGACAGAGAGACCCAGTACTTC. This chain joins TRBV5-5 and TRBJ2-5; 7 nucleotides agree with TRBD1. Looked up from germline, CDR1 is SGHKS and CDR2 is YYEKEE (reference sequence). This CDR3 has 12 amino acids. With 4 bases clipped from V and 4 bases from J, the junction kept 1 base outside the gene matches. The whole variable domain, remainder taken from reference TRBV5-5 and TRBJ2-5, is DAGVTQSPTHLIKTRGQQVTLRCSPISGHKSVSWYQQVLGQGPQFIFQYYEKEERGRGNFPDRFSARQFPNYSSELNVNALLLGDSALYLCASSRDRETQYFGPGTRLLVL.